The 15 T cell receptor beta chains given below trace back to one sample, sequenced in a study of CD8 T cells in Susac syndrome. cDNA came from roughly 0.5 to 1 ug RNA primed by random hexamers. TCRdb processed the immunoSEQ multiplex PCR reads anew with MiXCR; each CDR3 protein has one entry. The sample lists some 450,000 distinct CDR3 sequences; approximately 89% were seen once. Sequencing was carried out using CD8+ T cells from PBMCs. The source is a human donor with multiple sclerosis.

The chain links TRBV10-3 to TRBJ2-6; D not resolved. V was cut by 0 bases and J by 0 bases, with 6 bases left in between. Germline CDR1 and CDR2: ENHRY and SYGVKD. The CDR3 has 16 residues. CDR3: CAISESGSSGANVLTF. CDR3 nucleotide sequence: TGTGCCATCAGTGAGTCGGGCAGCTCTGGGGCCAACGTCCTGACTTTC.

This chain connects TRBV4-1 to TRBJ2-7; possibly TRBD1 or TRBD2 for D (5 bases each). There are 13 residues in the CDR3. The germline CDR1 and CDR2 sequences are MGHRA and YSYEKL. V was cut by 3 bases and J by 3 bases, with 9 bases left in between. The CDR3 protein is CASSQGDNYEQYF. In DNA form, the CDR3 reads TGCGCCAGCAGCCAGGGGGATAACTACGAGCAGTACTTC.

The gene calls are TRBV27 and TRBJ2-7; the match to TRBD1 covers 8 bases. After removal of 5 bases from V and 0 bases from J, the junction contained 6 bases not matched to a gene. Germline-derived CDR1 and CDR2 are MNHEY and SMNVEV (reference sequence). This CDR3 has 15 residues. CDR3 nucleotide sequence: TGTGCCAGCAGTCCCCGGACAGGGAGCTCCTACGAGCAGTACTTC. Amino acid sequence: CASSPRTGSSYEQYF.

V gene TRBV27 combines with J gene TRBJ1-5; D call uncertain. The CDR3 has 13 amino acids. Trimming took off 2 bases at V and 10 bases at J, with 12 bases between the two ends. From germline, CDR1 is MNHEY and CDR2 SMNVEV (reference sequence). CDR3 DNA: TGTGCCAGCAGTTTAGGTGCAGGTAGACCCCAGCATTTT. Residues: CASSLGAGRPQHF.

The chain links TRBV11-2 to TRBJ1-3; 7 bases are a match to TRBD1. V trimming: 5 bases; J trimming: 4 bases; junction bases outside the gene matches: 11. This CDR3 contains 16 residues. In germline, CDR1 is SGHAT, CDR2 FQNNGV. CDR3 in amino acids: CASSPLSGTEGNTIYF. The DNA for the CDR3 is TGTGCCAGCAGCCCATTATCCGGGACAGAAGGAAACACCATATATTTT.

This chain connects TRBV28 to TRBJ1-2; D is ambiguous. The CDR3 length is 13 residues. The germline V and J ends were trimmed by 6 bases and 8 bases, with 16 bases remaining between them. Germline assignment: CDR1 MDHEN and CDR2 SYDVKM. CDR3 loop: CASSHGISEGYTF. For the CDR3, the DNA is TGTGCCAGCAGCCACGGGATCAGTGAGGGCTACACCTTC.

This rearrangement joins TRBV4-1 to TRBJ2-7; 7 positions match TRBD1. V shed 4 bases and J 3 bases; nucleotides not matched to a gene: 3. There are 13 residues in the CDR3. Per germline, CDR1 MGHRA and CDR2 YSYEKL. The CDR3 DNA follows: TGCGCCAGCAGCCTTACAGGGGTCTACGAGCAGTACTTC. Encoded protein: CASSLTGVYEQYF.

This clonotype was seen a handful of times. The chain combines TRBV9 with TRBJ2-7; perhaps TRBD2 as D (7 bases). From germline, CDR1 is SGDLS and CDR2 YYNGEE. CDR3 size: 15 residues. V was clipped by 0 bases and J by 5 bases, with 15 bases between them. The CDR3 loop reads CASSVGRGGVDEQYF. The CDR3 nucleotides are TGTGCCAGCAGCGTAGGGAGGGGGGGAGTGGACGAGCAGTACTTC.

The chain has TRBV27 and TRBJ1-2; D might be TRBD1 (5 bases). The CDR3 runs to 20 residues. Germline V lookup: CDR1 MNHEY, CDR2 SMNVEV (reference sequence). V lost 0 bases and J 5 bases, leaving 28 bases between the germline ends. The CDR3 is CASSLSGGMVVPARIYGYTF. Written as DNA, the CDR3 is TGTGCCAGCAGTTTATCGGGGGGGATGGTCGTTCCAGCGAGAATATATGGCTACACCTTC.

The rearrangement links TRBV10-3 to TRBJ2-3; no clear D gene. Trimming shortened V by 0 bases and J by 4 bases, and 2 bases separated the two germline ends. Per germline, CDR1 ENHRY and CDR2 SYGVKD. The CDR3 spans 12 residues. The DNA for the CDR3 is TGTGCCATCAGTGAGTCATCAGATACGCAGTATTTT. It specifies CAISESSDTQYF.

The chain uses TRBV12-3 or TRBV12-4 and TRBJ2-3; D remains unclear. The CDR3 runs 15 residues. V was trimmed by 3 bases and J by 0 bases, leaving 10 bases between them. CDR3 sequence reads: CASSFSVSSTDTQYF. CDR3 in DNA: TGTGCCAGCAGTTTCTCCGTTTCTAGCACAGATACGCAGTATTTT.

The rearrangement uses TRBV19 and TRBJ2-1; D is undetermined. Trimming shortened V by 6 bases and J by 8 bases, and 11 bases separated the two germline ends. CDR3 length: 12 amino acids. Per germline, CDR1 LNHDA and CDR2 SQIVND (reference sequence). As DNA, the CDR3 is TGTGCCAGTAGGGGGATTTGGGATGAGCAGTTCTTC. Its protein is CASRGIWDEQFF.

This clonotype was seen only once. The chain joins TRBV6-5 to TRBJ1-4; a possible D gene is TRBD1 (5 bases). Trimming removed 0 bases at V and 0 bases at J, with 11 bases between. Germline loops: CDR1 MNHEY, CDR2 SVGAGI. This CDR3 has 17 amino acids. The CDR3 here is CASSYSRGFATNEKLFF. Here the CDR3 DNA reads TGTGCCAGCAGTTACTCACGGGGGTTTGCAACTAATGAAAAACTGTTTTTT.

This clonotype has just a few counts. The chain joins TRBV27 to TRBJ1-1; D unresolved. The length of the CDR3 is 14 residues. Germline V CDR1 and CDR2: MNHEY, SMNVEV (reference sequence). Trimming stripped 2 bases from V and 4 bases from J, with 11 bases between. The CDR3 is CASSLGFSPTEAFF. CDR3 sequence (DNA): TGTGCCAGCAGTTTAGGTTTCAGTCCCACTGAAGCTTTCTTT.

The genes are TRBV6-5 and TRBJ2-1, with D possibly being TRBD1 (5 bases). Trimming removed 4 bases at V and 4 bases at J, with 32 bases between. Germline V gives CDR1 MNHEY, CDR2 SVGAGI. This CDR3 comprises 21 residues. The CDR3 protein is CASSLLPPPAGFVQGYNEQFF. CDR3 nucleotide sequence: TGTGCCAGCAGTTTGCTCCCCCCCCCGGCAGGGTTCGTGCAAGGGTACAATGAGCAGTTCTTC.